The 24 T cell receptor beta chains listed next were all sequenced from one sample in a study of cytomegalovirus exposure and HLA in healthy donors. PCR used 60 Vbeta primers and 13 Jbeta primers. Assay used: immunoSEQ multiplex PCR; TCRdb lists only in-frame clones, some missing. The sample carries 150,000 to 200,000 clones, around 76% recorded once. The sequenced material came from PBMCs. Receptor source: a man aged 40-50 years in good health and CMV-seropositive.

The chain uses TRBV27 and TRBJ2-1; 12 bases are shared with TRBD2. V shed 5 bases, J shed 4 bases, and the junction held 9 bases outside the gene matches. Germline V gene data show CDR1 as MNHEY and CDR2 as SMNVEV (reference sequence). The CDR3 is 17 amino acids. In nucleotides, the CDR3 is TGTGCCAGCAGTCCCGCCGGACTAGCGGGACATTACAATGAGCAGTTCTTC. This gives the protein CASSPAGLAGHYNEQFF.

The J gene is TRBJ1-2, the V gene TRBV11-2; a weak D match, TRBD1 (5 bases). The germline V gene has CDR1 SGHAT and CDR2 FQNNGV. V was clipped by 5 bases and J by 8 bases, with 12 bases between them. This CDR3 is 12 amino acids long. The CDR3 reads CASSLLGQGYTF. For the CDR3, the DNA is TGTGCCAGCAGCCTCCTCGGACAAGGCTACACCTTC.

The chain uses TRBV7-6 and TRBJ2-1; weak D call: TRBD2 (5 bases). The V and J ends lost 3 bases and 0 bases respectively, with 9 bases between them. This CDR3 region has 15 residues. Germline V lookup: CDR1 SGHVS, CDR2 FNYEAQ. This CDR3 reads CASSLDWSSYNEQFF. CDR3 bases: TGTGCCAGCAGCTTGGACTGGAGCTCCTACAATGAGCAGTTCTTC.

V is TRBV5-1 and J is TRBJ2-2, with 10 nucleotides matching TRBD2. The CDR3 extends over 14 amino acids. J gave up 6 bases and V 7 bases, and 6 bases lay outside the gene matches. Germline V gene sequence: CDR1 SGHRS, CDR2 YFSETQ. The CDR3 reads CASRSSGGAGELFF. In nucleotides, the CDR3 is TGCGCCAGCCGATCAAGCGGGGGGGCCGGGGAGCTGTTTTTT.

V and J are TRBV2 and TRBJ2-1; TRBD2 matches 12 bases. CDR1 SNHLY and CDR2 FYNNEI come from the germline V gene. The CDR3 has 20 amino acids. V lost 6 bases to trimming and J lost 1 base; unmatched junction nucleotides: 16. CDR3 in DNA: TGTGCCAGCAGCCCAGGACTAGCGGGGAGCGGCCCGGGGTCCTACAATGAGCAGTTCTTC. The encoded protein is CASSPGLAGSGPGSYNEQFF.

V gene TRBV25-1 combines with J gene TRBJ1-1, with D possibly matching TRBD1 (5 bases). The germline CDR1 and CDR2 sequences are MGHDK and SYGVNS. This CDR3 comprises 11 residues. Trimming took 8 bases from V and 7 from J, leaving 11 bases between them. The CDR3 region is CASGALHEAFF. CDR3 nucleotides: TGTGCCAGCGGGGCACTCCATGAAGCTTTCTTT.

The CDR3 region has the DNA TGTGCCAGCAGCCAAGAAGAAGGGGCCGCCTATGGCTACACCTTC. This translates into CASSQEEGAAYGYTF. The rearrangement links TRBV4-2 to TRBJ1-2; D perhaps matches TRBD1 (5 bases). Germline V gene sequence: CDR1 LGHNA, CDR2 YNFKEQ. The length of the CDR3 is 15 residues. V dropped 0 bases and J dropped 4 bases, with 12 bases sitting between them.

The chain links TRBV11-1 to TRBJ2-5, with TRBD2 as a possible D gene (6 bases). V lost 7 bases and J lost 5, with 14 bases in between. The CDR3 consists of 13 residues. The germline gives CDR1 SGHAT, CDR2 FQDESV (reference sequence). The DNA for the CDR3 is TGTGCCAGCAAATGGGGAGGAGAGGAGACCCAGTACTTC. Translation gives CASKWGGEETQYF.

The sample holds a few counts of this clone. The chain links TRBV4-3 to TRBJ2-6, with D hard to call. V was cut by 0 bases and J by 0 bases, with 6 bases left in between. This CDR3 has 16 residues. CDR1 and CDR2 (germline): LGHNA, YSLEER. The CDR3 protein is CASSQEAPSGANVLTF. The CDR3 bases are TGCGCCAGCAGCCAAGAGGCCCCCTCTGGGGCCAACGTCCTGACTTTC.

The CDR3 DNA sequence: TGTGCCAGCAGTTACCGCCGGGAGCAGTACTTC. It yields the protein CASSYRREQYF. V and J are TRBV6-5 and TRBJ2-7; no clear D. V dropped 2 bases and J dropped 7 bases, with 6 bases sitting between them. The CDR3 contains 11 residues. Germline V gives CDR1 MNHEY, CDR2 SVGAGI.

The V and J genes are TRBV11-1 and TRBJ2-7; D may be TRBD1 (6 bases). Germline CDR1 is SGHAT and CDR2 is FQDESV (reference sequence). V lost 5 bases and J 9 bases, leaving 26 bases between the germline ends. This CDR3 spans 16 amino acids. The CDR3 DNA is TGTGCCAGCAGCCCAGGGGTCTTCACCGGGATAGTTGGGCAGTACTTC. Its translation: CASSPGVFTGIVGQYF.

V usage is TRBV19 and J usage is TRBJ1-2, with 9 bases aligning to TRBD1. The CDR3 consists of 18 residues. V lost 7 bases and J lost 4; bases outside the gene matches: 19. Germline CDR1 and CDR2: LNHDA and SQIVND (reference sequence). This chain's CDR3 is CASTPRRRGTGLLYGYTF. Written as DNA, the CDR3 is TGTGCCAGTACCCCACGGAGACGGGGGACAGGGCTTCTCTATGGCTACACCTTC.

The rearrangement links TRBV9 to TRBJ2-1; D is unresolved. Trimming took 7 bases from V and 6 from J, leaving 8 bases between them. Germline V gives CDR1 SGDLS, CDR2 YYNGEE. The CDR3 contains 11 residues. Written as DNA, the CDR3 is TGTGCCAGCGGTCCGGTCAATGAGCAGTTCTTC. It specifies CASGPVNEQFF.

This rearrangement joins TRBV7-2 to TRBJ2-2; D perhaps matches TRBD1 (6 bases). Trimming shortened V by 1 base and J by 6 bases, and 9 bases separated the two germline ends. The germline V gene encodes CDR1 SGHTA and CDR2 FQGNSA. The CDR3 totals 14 residues. The CDR3 DNA sequence: TGTGCCAGCAGCTTAGACAGGGCGTCCGGGGAGCTGTTTTTT. Amino acid sequence: CASSLDRASGELFF.

This chain connects TRBV11-2 to TRBJ1-6; TRBD1 is a possible D gene (6 bases). The CDR3 runs to 15 residues. Trimming left V 1 base short and J 7 bases short, with 11 bases between. Germline lookup yields CDR1 SGHAT and CDR2 FQNNGV. CDR3 region: CASSLVGAGNSPLHF. The CDR3 DNA sequence: TGTGCCAGCAGCTTAGTGGGGGCCGGGAATTCACCCCTCCACTTT.

Here the CDR3 DNA reads TGCGCCAGCAGCTCGGACAACGTGGCTGGGGCCAACGTCCTGACTTTC. Translated, it gives CASSSDNVAGANVLTF. The rearrangement links TRBV5-1 to TRBJ2-6, with D perhaps matching TRBD1 (5 bases). V was trimmed by 3 bases and J by 2 bases, leaving 12 bases between them. The CDR3 length is 16 residues. Germline V lookup: CDR1 SGHRS, CDR2 YFSETQ.

The chain recombines TRBV9 with TRBJ1-5; no reliable D call. V shed 0 bases and J shed 3 bases, with 7 bases lying between them. Germline values: CDR1 SGDLS, CDR2 YYNGEE. The CDR3 extends over 14 amino acids. Here the CDR3 DNA reads TGTGCCAGCAGCGTAGGGGGAGACAATCAGCCCCAGCATTTT. Translating gives CASSVGGDNQPQHF.

The chain couples TRBV4-1 to TRBJ2-7, with D perhaps matching TRBD1 (5 bases). V lost 0 bases and J lost 6, with 15 bases in between. The V gene's germline CDR1 is MGHRA and CDR2 YSYEKL. The CDR3 runs 15 residues. CDR3 sequence reads: CASSQEIGVTGEQYF. CDR3 in DNA: TGCGCCAGCAGCCAAGAGATAGGGGTGACCGGCGAGCAGTACTTC.

The rearrangement links TRBV9 to TRBJ1-2; 8 nucleotides line up with TRBD1. The ends lost 4 bases at V and 7 bases at J; junction bases unmatched: 12. From germline, CDR1 is SGDLS and CDR2 YYNGEE. The CDR3 runs to 15 residues. The CDR3 nucleotides read TGTGCCAGCAGCTCGCCGGGTCCCGACAGGGGTGGCTACACCTTC. Translated: CASSSPGPDRGGYTF.

This chain links TRBV27 with TRBJ2-5, with a tentative D call TRBD1 (6 bases). Trimming removed 7 bases from V and 1 base from J, with 19 bases in between. The germline gives CDR1 MNHEY, CDR2 SMNVEV (reference sequence). The CDR3 is 16 residues long. The CDR3 DNA is TGTGCCAGCACTCCTTCTGGGGGCCGGGGCCAAGAGACCCAGTACTTC. As protein: CASTPSGGRGQETQYF.

The chain employs TRBV20-1 and TRBJ1-2; a possible D gene is TRBD1 (5 bases). V was trimmed by 6 bases and J by 9 bases, leaving 14 bases between them. The CDR3 spans 11 residues. Germline CDR1 reads DFQATT; CDR2 reads SNEGSKA (reference sequence). CDR3 amino acids: CSAQGADSYTF. CDR3 in DNA: TGCAGTGCGCAAGGGGCGGACAGCTACACCTTC.

This clone was seen a single time. This chain joins TRBV5-1 and TRBJ1-5; no definite D call. There are 13 residues in the CDR3. Germline CDR1 reads SGHRS; CDR2 reads YFSETQ. Trimming removed 5 bases from V and 1 base from J, with 7 bases in between. The CDR3 nucleotides are TGCGCCAGCAGGGGAGACAGCAATCAGCCCCAGCATTTT. Amino acid sequence: CASRGDSNQPQHF.

This chain connects TRBV30 to TRBJ1-6; D unresolved. Trimming cost V 3 bases and J 14 bases, with 11 bases left between them. Germline CDR1 is GTSNPN and CDR2 is SVGIG (reference sequence). The CDR3 extends over 11 amino acids. The CDR3 DNA is TGTGCCTGGAGCCTGGGAGTGGCCCTCCACTTT. It codes for CAWSLGVALHF.

The chain joins TRBV18 to TRBJ2-2, with D tentatively TRBD1 (5 bases). Trimming removed 2 bases at V and 4 bases at J, with 11 bases between. The CDR3 is 15 residues long. Germline V gives CDR1 KGHSH, CDR2 LQKENI. DNA of the CDR3: TGTGCCAGCTCACCATCCAGGGTTGTCACCGGGGAGCTGTTTTTT. Translation: CASSPSRVVTGELFF. Variable domain in full (rest from reference TRBV18 and TRBJ2-2): NAGVMQNPRHLVRRRGQEARLRCSPMKGHSHVYWYRQLPEEGLKFMVYLQKENIIDESGMPKERFSAEFPKEGPSILRIQQVVRGDSAAYFCASSPSRVVTGELFFGEGSRLTVL.